These 28 T cell receptor beta chains were all obtained from the same sample, sequenced in a study of T cell repertoires in cytomegalovirus infection. Each CDR3 protein is one row after TCRdb ran MiXCR on the reads. This table holds roughly 310,000 distinct CDR3 sequences, roughly 17% found once. The sample taken for sequencing was PBMCs. The receptors were sampled from a human donor in good health (CMV status not recorded). Some clones in this sample may be carry-over from other donors' samples.

A few counts support this clonotype. The chain couples TRBV6-2 or TRBV6-3 to TRBJ1-5, with a tentative D call TRBD1 (5 bases). The CDR3 is 17 amino acids. Looked up from germline, CDR1 is MNHEY and CDR2 is SVGEGT. Trimming pared 7 bases from V and 0 bases from J, leaving 19 bases between. The chain's CDR3 is CASMRGGTTSSNQPQHF. DNA of the CDR3: TGTGCCAGCATGCGGGGGGGGACTACCTCTAGCAATCAGCCCCAGCATTTT.

This clonotype occurred many times. The chain carries TRBV7-8 and TRBJ1-2, with TRBD1 identical over 7 bases. Germline CDR1 is SGHVS and CDR2 is FQNEAQ. The CDR3 extends over 13 amino acids. The trim removed 4 bases at V and 2 bases at J, leaving 1 base unmatched. In nucleotides, the CDR3 is TGTGCCAGCAGCTCGACAGGGAACTATGGCTACACCTTC. Its protein product is CASSSTGNYGYTF.

A few counts support this clonotype. The J gene is TRBJ1-3, the V gene TRBV5-4; no reliable D call. This CDR3 contains 16 residues. V dropped 0 bases and J dropped 4 bases, with 14 bases sitting between them. The germline V gene encodes CDR1 SGHNT and CDR2 YYREEE (reference sequence). CDR3 amino acids: CASSLDLNNPGNTIYF. The CDR3 DNA reads TGTGCCAGCAGCTTGGATCTCAACAATCCAGGAAACACCATATATTTT.

This clonotype was picked up many times. The chain couples TRBV7-8 to TRBJ1-5; a possible D gene is TRBD1 (5 bases). The CDR3 runs 17 residues. The V end lost 1 base, the J end lost 0 bases, and 13 bases lay between the germline ends. Germline CDR1 reads SGHVS; CDR2 reads FQNEAQ. As DNA, the CDR3 is TGTGCCAGCAGCTTAGAAACAGGTTACTATAGCAATCAGCCCCAGCATTTT. Translation gives CASSLETGYYSNQPQHF.

The chain links TRBV28 to TRBJ1-2; 7 bases are a match to TRBD1. The length of the CDR3 is 15 residues. The J segment lost 2 bases and the V segment lost 5 bases, leaving 8 bases of the junction unmatched. Germline V gives CDR1 MDHEN, CDR2 SYDVKM. CDR3 sequence (DNA): TGTGCCAGCAGTCCTTACGGGGGACAGAACTATGGCTACACCTTC. It encodes CASSPYGGQNYGYTF.

This clonotype was recorded at least ten times. The chain combines TRBV7-9 with TRBJ1-6; possible D gene TRBD1, 5 bases. V was pared by 6 bases and J by 5 bases, with 20 bases between. The CDR3 extends over 17 amino acids. Germline loops: CDR1 SEHNR, CDR2 FQNEAQ (reference sequence). Written as DNA, the CDR3 is TGTGCCAGCAGGCCAGCGAGTAATATGGGGGATAATTCACCCCTCCACTTT. Amino acids: CASRPASNMGDNSPLHF.

V usage is TRBV4-1 and J usage is TRBJ2-3, with TRBD1 identical over 8 bases. CDR3 length: 17 residues. V trimming: 2 bases; J trimming: 0 bases; junction bases outside the gene matches: 7. Germline V lookup: CDR1 MGHRA, CDR2 YSYEKL. This chain's CDR3 is CASSQPGTGISTDTQYF. For the CDR3, the DNA is TGCGCCAGCAGCCAACCCGGGACAGGAATCAGCACAGATACGCAGTATTTT.

This clonotype was counted ten times or more. This sequence joins TRBV7-2 and TRBJ1-5, with 7 bases identical to TRBD1. Germline CDR1 is SGHTA and CDR2 is FQGNSA. V shed 4 bases and J 5 bases; nucleotides not matched to a gene: 2. The CDR3 spans 13 residues. The CDR3 protein is CASSSDRDQPQHF. CDR3 in DNA: TGTGCCAGCAGCTCAGACAGGGATCAGCCCCAGCATTTT. The entire variable domain, with the rest obtained from reference TRBV7-2 and TRBJ1-5, is as follows: GAGVSQSPSNKVTEKGKDVELRCDPISGHTALYWYRQSLGQGLEFLIYFQGNSAPDKSGLPSDRFSAERTGGSVSTLTIQRTQQEDSAVYLCASSSDRDQPQHFGDGTRLSIL.

This clonotype showed up many times. This chain uses TRBV7-9 with TRBJ1-1, with D unclear. This CDR3 has 16 amino acids. V lost 0 bases to trimming and J lost 7 bases, with 18 bases between them. Germline CDR1 SEHNR, CDR2 FQNEAQ (reference sequence). CDR3 bases: TGTGCCAGCAGCTTAGCGGGTTGGCTTTTCCGAGGTGAAGCTTTCTTT. Protein product: CASSLAGWLFRGEAFF.

V and J are TRBV20-1 and TRBJ2-3; D unclear. Germline V CDR1 and CDR2: DFQATT, SNEGSKA (reference sequence). The CDR3 runs 12 residues. With 5 bases removed from V and 6 bases from J, the gap between germline ends came to 12 bases. The CDR3: CSAPKPGDTQYF. The CDR3 DNA reads as TGCAGTGCTCCGAAACCTGGGGATACGCAGTATTTT.

Comment on this clonotype: A read error may be the cause here, since a much bigger clone is one base away. V is TRBV6-4 and J is TRBJ2-1; TRBD2 matches at 11 bases. Germline V gene sequence: CDR1 MRHNA, CDR2 SNTAGT. The CDR3 is 13 amino acids. The V gene end was trimmed by 2 bases and the J gene end by 9 bases; junction bases not matched to a gene: 0. The CDR3 DNA follows: TGTGCCAGCAGTGACGGGACTAGCGGTGAGCAGTTCTTC. It specifies CASSDGTSGEQFF.

The chain recombines TRBV10-3 with TRBJ1-5, with D perhaps TRBD1 (6 bases). The V end lost 9 bases, the J end lost 0 bases, and 9 bases lay between the germline ends. CDR1 and CDR2 from the germline V gene are ENHRY and SYGVKD. The CDR3 is 13 amino acids. Here the CDR3 reads CAMAGHSNQPQHF. In nucleotides, the CDR3 is TGTGCCATGGCGGGACATAGCAATCAGCCCCAGCATTTT.

The table lists this clonotype with a few counts. J is TRBJ1-5 and V is TRBV20-1; D might be TRBD1 (6 bases). CDR1 DFQATT and CDR2 SNEGSKA come from the germline V gene (reference sequence). Trimming left V 3 bases short and J 2 bases short, with 17 bases between. The CDR3 is 16 amino acids. The CDR3 sequence is CSASRFGRGGNQPQHF. Written as DNA, the CDR3 is TGCAGTGCTAGTAGGTTTGGCAGGGGAGGCAATCAGCCCCAGCATTTT.

This clonotype came up a few times. The chain joins TRBV20-1 to TRBJ2-1; 9 bases line up with TRBD2. The CDR3 consists of 13 residues. V lost 7 bases and J lost 5; bases outside the gene matches: 6. Per germline, CDR1 DFQATT and CDR2 SNEGSKA (reference sequence). The CDR3 DNA is TGCAGTGTACTAGGACTAGCGAACAATGAGCAGTTCTTC. This translates into CSVLGLANNEQFF.

This rearrangement joins TRBV2 to TRBJ2-5; D is unclear. From germline, CDR1 is SNHLY and CDR2 FYNNEI. The V and J ends lost 10 bases and 2 bases respectively, with 17 bases between them. The CDR3 has 14 amino acids. The CDR3 is CAINIGLLQETQYF. The CDR3 coding sequence is TGTGCCATCAATATAGGGCTCTTGCAAGAGACCCAGTACTTC.

The chain uses TRBV3-1 and TRBJ2-2; D is undetermined. Germline CDR1 reads LGHDT; CDR2 reads YNNKEL (reference sequence). The CDR3 loop spans 14 amino acids. The germline V and J ends were trimmed by 1 base and 4 bases, with 7 bases remaining between them. The CDR3 sequence is CASSQGVFTGELFF. In nucleotides, the CDR3 is TGTGCCAGCAGCCAAGGAGTGTTCACCGGGGAGCTGTTTTTT. Looking up the rest from reference TRBV3-1 and TRBJ2-2 gives the full variable domain: DTAVSQTPKYLVTQMGNDKSIKCEQNLGHDTMYWYKQDSKKFLKIMFSYNNKELIINETVPNRFSPKSPDKAHLNLHINSLELGDSAVYFCASSQGVFTGELFFGEGSRLTVL.

This clonotype was picked up many times. This rearrangement joins TRBV6-2 or TRBV6-3 to TRBJ1-1; D call uncertain. This CDR3 spans 14 amino acids. V was trimmed by 2 bases and J by 2 bases, leaving 9 bases between them. In germline, CDR1 is MNHEY, CDR2 SVGEGT. The CDR3 bases are TGTGCCAGCAGTTACCTTGAGAGAAACACTGAAGCTTTCTTT. This encodes CASSYLERNTEAFF.

The chain recombines TRBV7-9 with TRBJ2-2; 8 bases line up with TRBD1. V trimming: 4 bases; J trimming: 7 bases; junction bases outside the gene matches: 14. The CDR3 runs to 17 residues. The germline gives CDR1 SEHNR, CDR2 FQNEAQ (reference sequence). The CDR3 protein is CASSSPGTGYQHGELFF. DNA of the CDR3: TGTGCCAGCAGCTCACCCGGGACAGGCTACCAGCACGGGGAGCTGTTTTTT.

This chain joins TRBV20-1 and TRBJ2-5, with 8 nucleotides matching TRBD2. The J segment lost 3 bases and the V segment lost 5 bases, leaving 8 bases of the junction unmatched. Per the germline V gene, CDR1 is DFQATT and CDR2 is SNEGSKA (reference sequence). The CDR3 spans 14 residues. The CDR3 sequence is CSAGPAGGEETQYF. CDR3 DNA sequence: TGCAGTGCTGGACCCGCGGGGGGCGAAGAGACCCAGTACTTC.

This sequence joins TRBV20-1 and TRBJ2-6; D unresolved. The ends were cut back, 0 bases at V and 0 bases at J, with 6 bases in the middle. The CDR3 extends over 15 amino acids. Germline V gene sequence: CDR1 DFQATT, CDR2 SNEGSKA (reference sequence). The CDR3 region has the DNA TGCAGTGCTAGAGACGCTGGCTCTGGGGCCAACGTCCTGACTTTC. It translates to CSARDAGSGANVLTF.

At least ten counts were recorded for this clonotype. The chain employs TRBV7-9 and TRBJ2-1; 13 nucleotides line up with TRBD2. From germline, CDR1 is SEHNR and CDR2 FQNEAQ (reference sequence). With 5 bases clipped from V and 0 bases from J, the junction kept 7 bases outside the gene matches. This CDR3 comprises 18 residues. In nucleotides, the CDR3 is TGTGCCAGCAGCCCCATGGGACTAGCGGGGCGCTCCTACAATGAGCAGTTCTTC. Its translation: CASSPMGLAGRSYNEQFF.

This clonotype was recorded at least ten times. The rearrangement joins TRBV7-2 to TRBJ1-1; D is unclear. Germline V CDR1 and CDR2: SGHTA, FQGNSA. The CDR3 length is 15 residues. Trimming pared 8 bases from V and 1 base from J, leaving 17 bases between. Here the CDR3 DNA reads TGTGCCAGCGGGTCTTCGGGCAGCGGGAACACTGAAGCTTTCTTT. It translates to CASGSSGSGNTEAFF.

Many counts were recorded for this clonotype. This sequence joins TRBV6-2 or TRBV6-3 and TRBJ2-1; 7 nucleotides match TRBD1. This CDR3 comprises 16 residues. Unmatched junction bases numbered 9, after V lost 6 bases and J lost 1 base. Per the germline V gene, CDR1 is MNHEY and CDR2 is SVGEGT. DNA for the CDR3: TGTGCCAGCAGGAAAAACCCGACAGGGTCCTACAATGAGCAGTTCTTC. Encoded protein: CASRKNPTGSYNEQFF.

The chain carries TRBV19 and TRBJ1-1; D perhaps matches TRBD1 (6 bases). CDR3 length equals 16 residues. Between the trimmed V and J ends, which lost 3 bases and 0 bases, there was a span of 14 bases. Germline V gene lookup returns CDR1 LNHDA and CDR2 SQIVND (reference sequence). CDR3 nucleotides: TGTGCCAGTAGTATTGGCAGGGGTGTGATGAACACTGAAGCTTTCTTT. The encoded protein is CASSIGRGVMNTEAFF.

The rearrangement joins TRBV7-8 to TRBJ2-2; 11 nucleotides agree with TRBD1. Germline V gene sequence: CDR1 SGHVS, CDR2 FQNEAQ. The CDR3 consists of 19 residues. The V and J ends lost 2 bases and 3 bases, in that order; junction bases with no gene match: 11. CDR3 residues: CASSLNLLGQGEYTGELFF. CDR3 in DNA: TGTGCCAGCAGCTTAAATCTCCTGGGACAGGGGGAGTACACCGGGGAGCTGTTTTTT. Full variable domain (remainder filled in from reference TRBV7-8 and TRBJ2-2): GAGVSQSPRYKVAKRGQDVALRCDPISGHVSLFWYQQALGQGPEFLTYFQNEAQLDKSGLPSDRFFAERPEGSVSTLKIQRTQQEDSAVYLCASSLNLLGQGEYTGELFFGEGSRLTVL.

This clonotype has more than one count but fewer than ten. V and J are TRBV12-3 or TRBV12-4 and TRBJ2-7, with D perhaps TRBD2 (5 bases). Trimming removed 1 base from V and 6 bases from J, with 13 bases in between. The CDR3 consists of 14 residues. CDR3 region: CASSLDGTRVEQYF. The CDR3 DNA sequence: TGTGCCAGCAGTTTAGATGGCACTAGGGTCGAGCAGTACTTC.

This clonotype was counted ten times or more. The J gene is TRBJ2-7, the V gene TRBV7-2; no reliable D call. V was clipped by 1 base and J by 6 bases, with 7 bases between them. In germline, CDR1 is SGHTA, CDR2 FQGNSA. This CDR3 has 12 residues. The CDR3 nucleotides are TGTGCCAGCAGCTTAGTGATAAGCGAGCAGTACTTC. Protein sequence: CASSLVISEQYF. Complete variable domain (other parts from reference TRBV7-2 and TRBJ2-7): GAGVSQSPSNKVTEKGKDVELRCDPISGHTALYWYRQSLGQGLEFLIYFQGNSAPDKSGLPSDRFSAERTGGSVSTLTIQRTQQEDSAVYLCASSLVISEQYFGPGTRLTVT.

Many counts were recorded for this clonotype. V is TRBV6-5 and J is TRBJ2-1; no definite D call. The length of the CDR3 is 14 residues. With 2 bases removed from V and 5 bases from J, the gap between germline ends came to 10 bases. In germline, CDR1 is MNHEY, CDR2 SVGAGI. This CDR3 is CASSYGSTHNEQFF. CDR3 DNA sequence: TGTGCCAGCAGTTACGGCTCTACTCACAATGAGCAGTTCTTC.